These T cell receptor beta chains were read from a single sample in a study of pediatric ulcerative colitis. The repertoire was sequenced with immunoSEQ multiplex PCR; TCRdb's copy has only in-frame clones and lacks some. The sample has 35,000 to 45,000 clones, roughly 83% seen once. Sequencing was done on a sample of blood. The receptors come from a girl aged 5-17 years with moderate ulcerative colitis. Each CDR3 is given with its conserved first and last residue. The D gene is left open where the match is weak. Clone size appears in some rows only: once, few, many, or a class for an expanded clone.

j_call	d_call	v_call	clone_size	cdr3_nt	cdr3_aa
TRBJ1-1	.	TRBV13	.	TGTGCCAGCAGCACCGGGCAAAACTGGGAGGCTTTCTTT	CASSTGQNWEAFF
TRBJ2-5	.	TRBV6-1	.	TGTGCCAGCAGTGTTGGAGGGTTGTACGAGACCCAGTACTTC	CASSVGGLYETQYF
TRBJ1-4	.	TRBV6-4	.	TGTGCCAGCACCCTGGCCGACAGAGGAATGAAAAAACTGTTTTTT	CASTLADRGMKKLFF
TRBJ2-1	.	TRBV19	few	TGTGCCAGTAGTAGTCTGTACAATGAGCAGTTCTTC	CASSSLYNEQFF
TRBJ1-2	.	TRBV27	.	TGTGCCAGCCGCCCTCTGGACAGTGATGGCTACACCTTC	CASRPLDSDGYTF
TRBJ1-4	.	TRBV6-5	.	TGTGCCAGCAGTTTACAGGGCTCTAATGAAAAACTGTTTTTT	CASSLQGSNEKLFF
TRBJ1-1	.	TRBV5-6	.	TGTGCCAGCAGCCCTAGTTTTACGACTGCTGAAGCTTTCTTT	CASSPSFTTAEAFF
TRBJ1-1	TRBD1	TRBV19	.	TGTGCCAGTAGTGCCGGGCCCGGACAGGGGCGGACTGAAGCTTTCTTT	CASSAGPGQGRTEAFF
TRBJ2-2	TRBD1	TRBV29-1	.	TGCAGCGTTGAATTGCAGGGGGCCCTCTGGAACACCGGGGAGCTGTTTTTT	CSVELQGALWNTGELFF
TRBJ1-1	TRBD1	TRBV7-9	once	TGTGCCAGCAGCCAACAGGGGGCGAACACTGAAGCTTTCTTT	CASSQQGANTEAFF
TRBJ1-1	.	TRBV30	few	TGTGCCTGCGAGGACAGACCGAACACTGAAGCTTTCTTT	CACEDRPNTEAFF
TRBJ2-2	.	TRBV7-9	.	TGTGCCAGCAGCTTAAGGGAGCTGTTTTTT	CASSLRELFF
TRBJ1-1	.	TRBV18	.	TGTGCCAGCTCCAACACCGGGAGAACTGAAGCTTTCTTT	CASSNTGRTEAFF
TRBJ2-5	.	TRBV10-2	.	TGCGCCAGCAGTGAGTCGACTACCTCAGTTGCCCGCCAGTACTTC	CASSESTTSVARQYF
TRBJ2-7	.	TRBV11-2	.	TGTGCCAGCAGCCCCGCAGGGACCTACGAGCAGTACTTC	CASSPAGTYEQYF
TRBJ1-2	TRBD1	TRBV7-9	.	TGTGCCAGCAGTACCTCGGGACAGGGGTTCAACGGCTACACCTTC	CASSTSGQGFNGYTF
TRBJ2-7	.	TRBV5-1	.	TGCGCCAGCAGCTTGGCGCGGACAATCTCCTACGAGCAGTACTTC	CASSLARTISYEQYF
TRBJ2-5	TRBD2	TRBV7-7	.	TGTGCCAGCAGCGGAGGACTAGCGGGAGGTCAAGAGACCCAGTACTTC	CASSGGLAGGQETQYF
TRBJ2-5	.	TRBV6-5	once	TGTGCCAGCAATTCTCCCCAGGGAAGTGGAGAGACCCAGTACTTC	CASNSPQGSGETQYF
TRBJ2-1	.	TRBV5-1	once	TGCGCCAGCAGCTTGGAACAGTGGAGGGTTGGTGAGCAGTTCTTC	CASSLEQWRVGEQFF
TRBJ1-1	.	TRBV9	once	TGTGCCAGCAGCGTAAGGGACTTGAACACTGAAGCTTTCTTT	CASSVRDLNTEAFF
TRBJ1-6	.	TRBV18	.	TGTGCCAGCTCACCCTCAGGCCTGTTTAATTCACCCCTCCACTTT	CASSPSGLFNSPLHF
TRBJ2-7	TRBD1	TRBV9	.	TGTGCCAGCAGCGCAGCCGGGACAGGGATAAACGAGCAGTACTTC	CASSAAGTGINEQYF
TRBJ1-3	TRBD1	TRBV29-1	.	TGCAGCGTGACGCTCGGGACAGCTTCTGGAAACACCATATATTTT	CSVTLGTASGNTIYF
TRBJ2-5	.	TRBV7-9	.	TGTGCCAGCAGCGACCCAGAAGAGACCCAGTACTTC	CASSDPEETQYF
TRBJ2-7	.	TRBV2	few	.	CASSERQGVGRGNF
TRBJ1-3	.	TRBV7-2	.	TGTGCCAGCAGCTTAGGGGGGGGCTTGCGTTCCGGAAACACCATATATTTT	CASSLGGGLRSGNTIYF
TRBJ2-1	.	TRBV7-8	.	TGTGCCAGCAGCTTAGCGGTACTCCCAGTCAAGTCCTCCTACAATGAGCAGTTCTTC	CASSLAVLPVKSSYNEQFF
TRBJ1-5	.	TRBV7-2	.	TGTGCCAGCAGCTTAAGGGCAATGTATAGCAATCAGCCCCAGCATTTT	CASSLRAMYSNQPQHF
TRBJ1-1	.	TRBV6-4	.	TGTGCCAGCAGCCCTGGGGGCGTTAACACTGAAGCTTTCTTT	CASSPGGVNTEAFF
TRBJ2-3	TRBD2	TRBV7-9	few	TGTGCCAGCAACCGAGTGGTCCTAGCGGGAGGACTAGATACGCAGTATTTT	CASNRVVLAGGLDTQYF
TRBJ2-7	.	TRBV7-8	.	TGTGCCAGCAGCTTAGAGGAAGGGTCCGGGACCTTCACCTACGAGCAGTACTTC	CASSLEEGSGTFTYEQYF
TRBJ2-1	.	TRBV19	.	TGTGCCAGTAGTATTCTGGGGTACAATGAGCAGTTCTTC	CASSILGYNEQFF
TRBJ2-3	TRBD2	TRBV7-3	.	TGTGCCAGCAGCCAAGGGACTAGCGGGAGAACAGATACGCAGTATTTT	CASSQGTSGRTDTQYF
TRBJ2-1	TRBD2	TRBV18	.	TGTGCCAGCTCACCACCCCTTGGCGGGGGGCCCCACAATGAGCAGTTCTTC	CASSPPLGGGPHNEQFF
TRBJ1-1	TRBD1	TRBV27	.	TGTGCCAGCAGCCACCGGACAGGGGGCGCGGGTACTGAAGCTTTCTTT	CASSHRTGGAGTEAFF
TRBJ2-1	TRBD2	TRBV7-9	.	TGTGCCAGCAGCTTAGAGTGGCGGGGGTCCTACAATGAGCAGTTCTTC	CASSLEWRGSYNEQFF
TRBJ2-1	TRBD2	TRBV6-1	.	TGTGCCAGCAGTGTAGCGGGGGGGCTCCAAATCGCCTACAATGAGCAGTTCTTC	CASSVAGGLQIAYNEQFF
TRBJ2-1	.	TRBV6-4	few	TGTGCCAGCAGTGTTTCAGGGACTGGATGGAATGAGCAGTTCTTC	CASSVSGTGWNEQFF
TRBJ1-1	TRBD1	TRBV6-5	.	TGTGCCAGCAGTTCCCCGGAGGGGGCGAACACTGAAGCTTTCTTT	CASSSPEGANTEAFF
TRBJ2-2	.	TRBV7-6	few	TGTGCCAGCAGCCCGATGCCGGGGGACACCGGGGAGCTGTTTTTT	CASSPMPGDTGELFF
TRBJ2-7	.	TRBV6-5	.	TGTGCCAGCACCACACTAGCAGCCCACGAGCAGTACTTC	CASTTLAAHEQYF
TRBJ1-1	.	TRBV19	.	TGTGCCAGTAGTATTACGGGTAGGCAAGGGGAAGCTTTCTTT	CASSITGRQGEAFF
TRBJ2-1	TRBD2	TRBV30	.	TGTGCCTGTGGGCTAGCGGACACCTACAATGAGCAGTTCTTC	CACGLADTYNEQFF
TRBJ2-7	.	TRBV7-9	.	TGTGCCAGCAGTTCCAGACTAACATCCTACGAGCAGTACTTC	CASSSRLTSYEQYF
TRBJ1-1	.	TRBV4-1	.	TGCGCCAGCAGCCCCAGAAGCAGGGCGGCGATGAACACTGAAGCTTTCTTT	CASSPRSRAAMNTEAFF
TRBJ2-1	.	TRBV28	.	TGTGCCAGCAAGCAGAGTAACAATGAGCAGTTCTTC	CASKQSNNEQFF
TRBJ1-3	.	TRBV7-6	.	TGTGCCAGCAGCTTAGAGGCCAGATCTGGAAACACCATATATTTT	CASSLEARSGNTIYF
TRBJ2-3	TRBD2	TRBV10-1	.	TGCGCCAGCAGCGCAGCCTTAGCGGGAGGCAGGGATACGCAGTATTTT	CASSAALAGGRDTQYF
TRBJ1-3	.	TRBV6-1	.	TGTGCCAGCAGTTCCCTGGGGGCTGGAAACACCATATATTTT	CASSSLGAGNTIYF
TRBJ2-2	.	TRBV4-3	.	TGCGCCAGCAGCCAATCCTTGCCCGGGGAGCTGTTTTTT	CASSQSLPGELFF
TRBJ1-1	TRBD1	TRBV28	.	TGTGCCAGCAGTCCCCCACAGGGGATAGCTTTCTTT	CASSPPQGIAFF
TRBJ2-2	.	TRBV18	.	TGTGCCAGCTCACCACCAAACGGGGCGAACACCGGGGAGCTGTTTTTT	CASSPPNGANTGELFF
TRBJ1-2	TRBD1	TRBV30	.	TGTGCCTGGAGCTTTAAAATGACAGGGGGCGGCGAGGGCTACACCTTC	CAWSFKMTGGGEGYTF
TRBJ2-1	TRBD2	TRBV19	.	TGTGCCAGTAGTATACTAGCGGGAGACTACAATGAGCAGTTCTTC	CASSILAGDYNEQFF